This TCR beta chain derives from a study of TIL therapy for anti-PD-1-resistant metastatic lung cancer. Looking at the study overall: Median tumor PD-L1 proportion score was under 7.5%.

As regards this clone: Antigen: not known.

Study results and limitations: Compared with baseline intratumoral T cells, expanded TIL cultures were more clonal and less diverse (approximately 6.4% vs 31%).

The V end was cut by 2 bases, the J end by 2 bases, with 16 bases between. The CDR3 is 16 amino acids. Germline assignment: CDR1 GTSNPN and CDR2 SVGIG (reference sequence). The time point here: pre-treatment sample, taken before nivolumab and TIL therapy. The tumor samples were excised metastases, mostly pleural nodules or supraclavicular lymph nodes. Tumors were harvested before any PD-1/PD-L1 blockade. Sequencing used immunoSEQ v3. Survey-level samples got 2 million or so read pairs; deep-level samples got about 5-6 million. Method: immunoSEQ multiplex PCR; TCRdb's copy keeps in-frame clones and lacks some. The sample has approximately 92,000 clones, 50% to 70% seen once.

The V and J genes are TRBV30 and TRBJ1-5; D not resolved. Material: tumor tissue, obtained at baseline. The receptor was isolated from a person aged 25 to 80 with non-small cell lung cancer. CDR3 coding DNA: TGTGCCTGGAGTATAAGGAGATTCGGGGGCAATCAGCCCCAGCATTTT. Protein sequence: CAWSIRRFGGNQPQHF.